A single sample is the source of the 17 T cell receptor beta chains below, sequenced in a study of T cell responses to AZD1222 COVID-19 vaccine. The method was immunoSEQ multiplex PCR; TCRdb's version includes in-frame clones alone and lacks a portion of them. The profile shows under 130,000 clones, roughly 82% of them singletons. Sequences were derived from peripheral blood, sampled on day 0 of AZD1222 vaccination. Every receptor here comes from an adult in good health.

This chain connects TRBV20-1 to TRBJ2-1; D may be TRBD1 (6 bases). Germline V gene lookup returns CDR1 DFQATT and CDR2 SNEGSKA (reference sequence). Trimming took off 6 bases at V and 7 bases at J, with 10 bases between the two ends. CDR3 size: 11 residues. As DNA, the CDR3 is TGCAGTGCCGGCAGGGGAAATGAGCAGTTCTTC. Translation gives CSAGRGNEQFF.

The chain has TRBV7-9 and TRBJ1-2; D is uncertain. This CDR3 comprises 13 residues. Trimming left V 2 bases short and J 7 bases short, with 11 bases between. Germline V lookup: CDR1 SEHNR, CDR2 FQNEAQ (reference sequence). As DNA, the CDR3 is TGTGCCAGCAGCTTATTTGGGGTCGGTGGCTACACCTTC. The encoded protein is CASSLFGVGGYTF. Drawing the rest from reference TRBV7-9 and TRBJ1-2, the complete variable domain is DTGVSQNPRHKITKRGQNVTFRCDPISEHNRLYWYRQTLGQGPEFLTYFQNEAQLEKSRLLSDRFSAERPKGSFSTLEIQRTEQGDSAMYLCASSLFGVGGYTFGSGTRLTVV.

The V gene is TRBV9, the J gene TRBJ2-7, with D unresolved. The V end was cut by 0 bases, the J end by 5 bases, with 3 bases between. Germline CDR1 is SGDLS and CDR2 is YYNGEE. The length of the CDR3 is 11 residues. The CDR3 sequence is CASSVDDEQYF. The CDR3 DNA reads TGTGCCAGCAGCGTAGACGACGAGCAGTACTTC.

The genes are TRBV11-2 and TRBJ1-4; D is uncertain. The CDR3 runs to 13 residues. V dropped 3 bases and J dropped 0 bases, with 2 bases sitting between them. The germline V gene has CDR1 SGHAT and CDR2 FQNNGV. CDR3: CASSFSTNEKLFF. The DNA of the CDR3 is TGTGCCAGCAGCTTCTCAACTAATGAAAAACTGTTTTTT.

This chain connects TRBV2 to TRBJ2-2; 7 bases align to TRBD1. The length of the CDR3 is 16 residues. Trimming removed 4 bases from V and 1 base from J; junction bases left unmatched: 6. The germline CDR1 and CDR2 sequences are SNHLY and FYNNEI. The CDR3 DNA is TGTGCCAGCAGTGTGATGGCAGGGGGGAACACCGGGGAGCTGTTTTTT. Residues: CASSVMAGGNTGELFF.

J is TRBJ1-2 and V is TRBV3-1 (or the pseudogene TRBV3-2); D gene unclear. This CDR3 comprises 14 residues. CDR1 and CDR2 (germline): LGHDT, YNNKEL (reference sequence). The germline V and J ends were trimmed by 1 base and 0 bases, with 6 bases remaining between them. The CDR3 loop reads CASSQAGANYGYTF. The CDR3 coding sequence is TGTGCCAGCAGCCAAGCGGGAGCTAACTATGGCTACACCTTC.

The chain links TRBV6-1 to TRBJ2-5, with TRBD1 matching 8 bases. From germline, CDR1 is MNHNS and CDR2 SASEGT. With 4 bases clipped from V and 2 bases from J, the junction kept 9 bases outside the gene matches. The CDR3 spans 16 residues. The CDR3 reads CASSAGQGWSQETQYF. The DNA for the CDR3 is TGTGCCAGCAGTGCTGGACAGGGTTGGTCGCAAGAGACCCAGTACTTC.

The V and J genes are TRBV5-6 and TRBJ1-2; unclear D gene. Trimming stripped 1 base from V and 8 bases from J, with 21 bases between. The germline V gene has CDR1 SGHDT and CDR2 YYEEEE. The CDR3 sequence is 16 residues long. The CDR3, as DNA: TGTGCCAGCAGCTTGCCCCCTGTGCTGGCTGGGAAAGGCTACACCTTC. It codes for CASSLPPVLAGKGYTF.

This clone appeared a single time. The chain joins TRBV9 to TRBJ1-3, with 8 bases fitting TRBD1. The trim removed 1 base at V and 4 bases at J, leaving 7 bases unmatched. The CDR3 has 16 residues. In germline, CDR1 is SGDLS, CDR2 YYNGEE. CDR3 protein: CASSVQGAGPGNTIYF. The CDR3 bases are TGTGCCAGCAGCGTACAGGGGGCTGGCCCGGGAAACACCATATATTTT.

V and J are TRBV2 and TRBJ1-1, with D unresolved. This CDR3 has 14 amino acids. V lost 8 bases to trimming and J lost 0 bases, with 13 bases between them. Germline V CDR1 and CDR2: SNHLY, FYNNEI. The CDR3 sequence: CASGGRRVNTEAFF. The CDR3 DNA is TGTGCCAGCGGAGGCAGAAGGGTGAACACTGAAGCTTTCTTT.

V and J are TRBV14 and TRBJ2-2, with 8 bases fitting TRBD2. The ends lost 0 bases at V and 4 bases at J; junction bases unmatched: 10. CDR3 size: 18 residues. Germline CDR1 reads SGHDN; CDR2 reads FVKESK. CDR3 region: CASSQERRGVGSTGELFF. DNA of the CDR3: TGTGCCAGCAGCCAAGAAAGGCGGGGGGTAGGAAGCACCGGGGAGCTGTTTTTT.

The chain recombines TRBV7-4 with TRBJ1-5, with TRBD1 matching over 7 bases. This CDR3 has 16 amino acids. V shed 4 bases and J 4 bases; nucleotides not matched to a gene: 10. Germline CDR1 and CDR2: SGHVT and SQSDAQ. The CDR3 loop is CASSSGQLSTNQPQHF. The CDR3 coding sequence is TGTGCCAGCAGCTCGGGACAGCTTAGCACGAATCAGCCCCAGCATTTT.

The rearrangement links TRBV12-3 or TRBV12-4 to TRBJ2-1, with D maybe TRBD1 (5 bases). V was trimmed by 0 bases and J by 14 bases, leaving 14 bases between them. CDR3 length: 13 residues. The CDR3 loop is CASSLAEIGAKFF. CDR3 coding DNA: TGTGCCAGCAGTTTAGCCGAGATAGGGGCCAAGTTCTTC.

Only a few counts were recorded for this clone. This chain joins TRBV3-1 (or the pseudogene TRBV3-2) and TRBJ1-1; 8 positions agree with TRBD1. This CDR3 contains 13 residues. Germline values: CDR1 LGHDT, CDR2 YNNKEL (reference sequence). The ends lost 4 bases at V and 5 bases at J; junction bases unmatched: 3. This chain's CDR3 is CASSPTGETEAFF. DNA for the CDR3: TGTGCCAGCAGCCCGACAGGGGAGACTGAAGCTTTCTTT.

V is TRBV7-2 and J is TRBJ1-1; the match to TRBD1 covers 7 bases. Trimming removed 5 bases from V and 1 base from J; junction bases left unmatched: 7. There are 15 residues in the CDR3. Germline CDR1 SGHTA, CDR2 FQGNSA. Written as DNA, the CDR3 is TGTGCCAGCAGCCTAGACAGGGTACCGAACACTGAAGCTTTCTTT. Translation: CASSLDRVPNTEAFF.

For the CDR3, the DNA is TGTGCCAGCAGCCTTTGGGGGGCCTACAATGAGCAGTTCTTC. This translates into CASSLWGAYNEQFF. This chain links TRBV5-5 with TRBJ2-1, with D perhaps TRBD2 (6 bases). With 4 bases removed from V and 2 bases from J, the gap between germline ends came to 10 bases. CDR3 length: 14 residues. Looked up from germline, CDR1 is SGHKS and CDR2 is YYEKEE (reference sequence).

The J gene is TRBJ2-7, the V gene TRBV2; D could derive from TRBD1 or TRBD2 (6 bases each). The CDR3 totals 14 residues. V lost 8 bases and J 7 bases, leaving 21 bases between the germline ends. CDR1 and CDR2 from the germline V gene are SNHLY and FYNNEI. This CDR3 reads CASCGGSGAREQYF. For the CDR3, the DNA is TGTGCCAGCTGTGGGGGGTCGGGGGCCCGGGAGCAGTACTTC.